This TCR beta chain was identified during a study of T cells in women clearing cervical HPV infection. About this clone: The sequenced fragment ends 3 residues before the CDR3 boundary, so the rest is inferred from the germline J gene.

Repertoires were generated with immunoSEQ multiplex PCR, while TCRdb's copy carries only in-frame clones and drops some. This table lists fewer than 35,000 clones. The length of the CDR3 is 12 residues. The germline V gene encodes CDR1 SEHNR and CDR2 FQNEAQ (reference sequence). The chain employs TRBV7-9 and TRBJ1-1; D uncertain. The specimen was blood buffy coat. The TCR originated in a woman aged 18-70 years with a cervical HPV16 infection that either progressed to CIN3+ or cleared (not recorded which). CDR3 loop: CASSLARQEAFF. CDR3 DNA, as far as it was read: TGTGCCAGCAGCTTAGCGAGACAAGAA. Combining the CDR3 with reference TRBV7-9 and TRBJ1-1 gives the whole variable domain DTGVSQNPRHKITKRGQNVTFRCDPISEHNRLYWYRQTLGQGPEFLTYFQNEAQLEKSRLLSDRFSAERPKGSFSTLEIQRTEQGDSAMYLCASSLARQEAFFGQGTRLTVV.